This TCR beta chain was sequenced for a study of T cell clonality in common variable immunodeficiency. Study outcomes and limitations: CVID subjects showed higher TCRbeta clonality than healthy controls. What drives increased CVID clonality needs T cell subpopulation sequencing.

Caucasian heritage predominated among both patients and controls. Heparinized whole blood, about 5 to 9 ml, came from each donor. Profiled with immunoSEQ multiplex PCR; TCRdb holds only in-frame clones, not every one. This repertoire holds about 39,000 clones, and none appear only once. Germline V gives CDR1 SNHLY, CDR2 FYNNEI. The V gene end was trimmed by 8 bases and the J gene end by 6 bases; junction bases not matched to a gene: 8. The CDR3 contains 14 residues. This clone appeared many times. Its antigen is unknown. Read coverage stops 3 residues before the CDR3 terminus; the germline J gene supplies the remainder.

This sequence was found in a person aged 18 to 75 in good health. V is TRBV2 and J is TRBJ2-1, with TRBD1 matching over 9 bases. Sequences were obtained from peripheral blood mononuclear cells. The CDR3 protein is CASVRTGASNEQFF. The CDR3 bases that were read are TGTGCCAGCGTCAGGACAGGGGCCTCCAATGAG.